One and the same sample provided the 27 T cell receptor beta chains below, sequenced in a study of blood T cell repertoires in COVID-19. Libraries were prepared by immunoSEQ multiplex PCR; TCRdb keeps only in-frame clonotypes and omits some of them. The sample records about 130,000 clones, 80% to 90% being singletons. The sample consisted of peripheral blood. All receptors come from a man in his fifties with active or convalescent COVID-19.

This rearrangement joins TRBV12-5 to TRBJ1-6; D is unclear. Trimming removed 3 bases from V and 5 bases from J, with 8 bases in between. The germline V gene has CDR1 LGHNT and CDR2 FRNRAP. The length of the CDR3 is 14 residues. CDR3 bases: TGTGCTAGTGGTTTTGAGAGGGATAATTCACCCCTCCACTTT. Residues: CASGFERDNSPLHF. The full variable domain, in which reference TRBV12-5 and TRBJ1-6 provide the parts outside the CDR3, is DARVTQTPRHKVTEMGQEVTMRCQPILGHNTVFWYRQTMMQGLELLAYFRNRAPLDDSGMPKDRFSAEMPDATLATLKIQPSEPRDSAVYFCASGFERDNSPLHFGNGTRLTVT.

The chain joins TRBV5-4 to TRBJ2-1, with 8 bases matching TRBD1. The CDR3 is 15 residues long. J was trimmed by 6 bases and V by 1 base; bases with no gene match: 6. Germline assignment: CDR1 SGHNT and CDR2 YYREEE (reference sequence). CDR3 residues: CASSLQDRVSNEQFF. In DNA, the CDR3 is TGTGCCAGCAGCTTGCAGGACAGGGTGAGCAATGAGCAGTTCTTC.

V and J are TRBV5-1 and TRBJ2-7; 9 nucleotides match TRBD2. The junction had 9 bases not matched to a gene; V was cut back by 4 bases and J by 4 bases. This CDR3 is built from 15 residues. Germline CDR1 is SGHRS and CDR2 is YFSETQ. The CDR3 DNA reads TGCGCCAGCAGCATAAGCGGGAGGCACGGTTACGAGCAGTACTTC. It encodes CASSISGRHGYEQYF.

This chain joins TRBV7-2 and TRBJ2-3; D remains unclear. CDR1 is SGHTA, CDR2 FQGNSA, per germline. CDR3 length equals 13 residues. The ends were cut back, 5 bases at V and 3 bases at J, with 9 bases in the middle. This chain's CDR3 is CASSPQQTDTQYF. The DNA for the CDR3 is TGTGCCAGCAGCCCACAGCAGACAGATACGCAGTATTTT.

The chain employs TRBV9 and TRBJ2-1; 9 nucleotides line up with TRBD2. Germline loops: CDR1 SGDLS, CDR2 YYNGEE. The CDR3 is 15 amino acids. The V segment lost 4 bases and the J segment 3 bases; nucleotides outside the gene matches: 5. CDR3: CASSPRLAVYNEQFF. The CDR3 DNA is TGTGCCAGCAGCCCCCGACTAGCGGTCTACAATGAGCAGTTCTTC.

The chain carries TRBV6-5 and TRBJ2-2; TRBD1 agrees at 9 bases. The V segment lost 9 bases and the J segment 2 bases; nucleotides outside the gene matches: 7. There are 15 residues in the CDR3. In germline, CDR1 is MNHEY, CDR2 SVGAGI. The CDR3 bases are TGTGCCAGTTTCCGGGACAGGGTAAACACCGGGGAGCTGTTTTTT. This codes for CASFRDRVNTGELFF.

The V gene is TRBV11-2, the J gene TRBJ1-2; maybe TRBD1 (6 bases). V dropped 3 bases and J dropped 4 bases, with 6 bases sitting between them. The CDR3 covers 12 residues. Germline V CDR1 and CDR2: SGHAT, FQNNGV. Here the CDR3 reads CASSLTGYGYTF. CDR3 in DNA: TGTGCCAGCAGCTTGACAGGCTATGGCTACACCTTC. Full variable domain (missing parts from reference TRBV11-2 and TRBJ1-2): EAGVAQSPRYKIIEKRQSVAFWCNPISGHATLYWYQQILGQGPKLLIQFQNNGVVDDSQLPKDRFSAERLKGVDSTLKIQPAKLEDSAVYLCASSLTGYGYTFGSGTRLTVV.

In its sample, this clone was seen once. The chain joins TRBV19 to TRBJ1-5; TRBD1 is a possible D gene (5 bases). The CDR3 is made up of 15 amino acids. The germline V gene encodes CDR1 LNHDA and CDR2 SQIVND (reference sequence). V lost 4 bases and J 7 bases, leaving 17 bases between the germline ends. The CDR3 protein is CASSTSGPSGQPQHF. Written as DNA, the CDR3 is TGTGCCAGTAGTACCTCGGGACCTAGCGGGCAGCCCCAGCATTTT.

V and J are TRBV24-1 and TRBJ1-4, with D possibly being TRBD1 (5 bases). V was clipped by 6 bases and J by 4 bases, with 5 bases between them. CDR3 size: 12 residues. Germline V CDR1 and CDR2: KGHDR, SFDVKD. The CDR3 protein is CATSQGNEKLFF. The CDR3 nucleotides are TGTGCCACCAGTCAGGGTAATGAAAAACTGTTTTTT.

V is TRBV5-4 and J is TRBJ2-1; D is ambiguous. Germline CDR1 SGHNT, CDR2 YYREEE (reference sequence). Trimming cost V 0 bases and J 7 bases, with 5 bases left between them. CDR3 size: 12 residues. The CDR3 DNA is TGTGCCAGCAGCTTGGACGGTAATGAGCAGTTCTTC. Its protein product is CASSLDGNEQFF.

The chain links TRBV5-1 to TRBJ1-1; 8 nucleotides match TRBD1. This CDR3 region has 15 residues. Per the germline V gene, CDR1 is SGHRS and CDR2 is YFSETQ. V was clipped by 0 bases and J by 10 bases; unmatched bases: 11. CDR3 DNA sequence: TGCGCCAGCAGCTTGGAGGGACAGGCCGCTGCCGGAGCTTTCTTT. Its protein is CASSLEGQAAAGAFF.

The chain joins TRBV5-1 to TRBJ1-1, with 8 bases matching TRBD1. V dropped 5 bases and J dropped 5; count of bases not matched to a gene: 5. There are 13 residues in the CDR3. CDR1 is SGHRS and CDR2 is YFSETQ in the germline V gene. The DNA for the CDR3 is TGCGCCAGCAGGGACAGGGATTATACTGAAGCTTTCTTT. It encodes CASRDRDYTEAFF.

There are a few counts of this clone. The chain uses TRBV11-2 and TRBJ2-7; 7 bases are shared with TRBD2. Losses at the gene ends were 5 bases for V and 4 bases for J; bases not matched to a gene: 11. This CDR3 comprises 15 residues. Germline lookup yields CDR1 SGHAT and CDR2 FQNNGV. The CDR3 nucleotides are TGTGCCAGCAGCCCGGTCGGGGGGAACAATTACGAGCAGTACTTC. Encoded protein: CASSPVGGNNYEQYF. Looking up the rest from reference TRBV11-2 and TRBJ2-7 gives the full variable domain: EAGVAQSPRYKIIEKRQSVAFWCNPISGHATLYWYQQILGQGPKLLIQFQNNGVVDDSQLPKDRFSAERLKGVDSTLKIQPAKLEDSAVYLCASSPVGGNNYEQYFGPGTRLTVT.

The CDR3 is CASSKNVRGYEQYF. As DNA, the CDR3 is TGTGCCAGTAGTAAAAACGTACGGGGCTACGAGCAGTACTTC. The chain carries TRBV19 and TRBJ2-7; D is perhaps TRBD2 (5 bases). Trimming pared 4 bases from V and 3 bases from J, leaving 13 bases between. This CDR3 spans 14 amino acids. CDR1 is LNHDA, CDR2 SQIVND, per germline (reference sequence).

This sequence joins TRBV5-6 and TRBJ1-2; TRBD1 matches at 7 bases. CDR1 is SGHDT and CDR2 is YYEEEE in the germline V gene. The CDR3 has 17 amino acids. Germline trimming cut 1 base from V and 0 bases from J; bases unmatched to any gene: 9. CDR3 amino acids: CASSLFLQGKANYGYTF. The CDR3 DNA is TGTGCCAGCAGCTTGTTTTTACAGGGGAAAGCTAACTATGGCTACACCTTC.

V is TRBV10-3 and J is TRBJ1-2; the match to TRBD1 covers 7 bases. The ends lost 6 bases at V and 8 bases at J; junction bases unmatched: 6. CDR3 length equals 12 residues. Germline V gene data show CDR1 as ENHRY and CDR2 as SYGVKD. The CDR3 DNA sequence: TGTGCCATCAGGGGACAGAATTCCGGCTACACCTTC. It is translated as CAIRGQNSGYTF.

This clone was recorded only once. The chain carries TRBV3-1 (or the pseudogene TRBV3-2) and TRBJ1-5, with D possibly matching TRBD1 (6 bases). CDR3 length: 17 residues. CDR1 is LGHDT, CDR2 YNNKEL, per germline (reference sequence). V dropped 0 bases and J dropped 3 bases, with 15 bases sitting between them. The DNA for the CDR3 is TGTGCCAGCAGCCAAGATCCCTCGGGACACCTCAATCAGCCCCAGCATTTT. Protein: CASSQDPSGHLNQPQHF.

This clone occurred once. The rearrangement joins TRBV24-1 to TRBJ1-4; D call uncertain. The CDR3 has 12 residues. With 9 bases removed from V and 14 bases from J, the gap between germline ends came to 18 bases. Germline lookup yields CDR1 KGHDR and CDR2 SFDVKD. CDR3 region: CATAAPLGELFF. The CDR3 DNA sequence: TGTGCCACCGCGGCCCCATTGGGTGAGCTGTTTTTT.

The chain recombines TRBV10-2 with TRBJ1-3; weak D call: TRBD1 (5 bases). The germline V gene encodes CDR1 WSHSY and CDR2 SAAADI. This CDR3 has 15 amino acids. Trimming stripped 2 bases from V and 2 bases from J, with 10 bases between. The CDR3 protein is CASSEPGTPGNTIYF. CDR3 in DNA: TGCGCCAGCAGTGAGCCAGGGACTCCTGGAAACACCATATATTTT.

This clone was counted between two and nine times. The chain links TRBV4-1 to TRBJ2-5; D is ambiguous. Between the trimmed V and J ends, which lost 0 bases and 2 bases, there was a span of 10 bases. The germline CDR1 and CDR2 sequences are MGHRA and YSYEKL. This CDR3 has 15 amino acids. CDR3 nucleotides: TGCGCCAGCAGCCAAGAGCCGACACCACAAGAGACCCAGTACTTC. Protein sequence: CASSQEPTPQETQYF.

The chain has TRBV5-1 and TRBJ1-1, with TRBD1 identical over 7 bases. Per the germline V gene, CDR1 is SGHRS and CDR2 is YFSETQ. Trimming cost V 2 bases and J 0 bases; bases outside gene matches: 7. The CDR3 totals 16 residues. The CDR3 region has the DNA TGCGCCAGCAGCTTTCGACAGGGATCCCTGAACACTGAAGCTTTCTTT. This translates into CASSFRQGSLNTEAFF.

The chain recombines TRBV7-6 with TRBJ2-3; perhaps TRBD2 as D (6 bases). The V gene lost 1 base and the J gene lost 0 bases, with 11 bases spanning the gap. The CDR3 runs to 16 residues. Germline assignment: CDR1 SGHVS and CDR2 FNYEAQ. CDR3 DNA sequence: TGTGCCAGCAGCTTAGGGGTCGGGAGAAGCACAGATACGCAGTATTTT. Its translation is CASSLGVGRSTDTQYF. The whole variable domain, filled in from reference TRBV7-6 and TRBJ2-3, reads GAGVSQSPRYKVTKRGQDVALRCDPISGHVSLYWYRQALGQGPEFLTYFNYEAQQDKSGLPNDRFSAERPEGSISTLTIQRTEQRDSAMYRCASSLGVGRSTDTQYFGPGTRLTVL.

V is TRBV28 and J is TRBJ1-3; D gene ambiguous. CDR3 size: 15 residues. V gave up 3 bases and J gave up 4 bases, with 13 bases separating them. Germline V gives CDR1 MDHEN, CDR2 SYDVKM. CDR3 region: CASSFVGGDGNTIYF. CDR3 coding DNA: TGTGCCAGCAGTTTTGTCGGCGGAGACGGAAACACCATATATTTT. The variable domain in full, completed from reference TRBV28 and TRBJ1-3, reads DVKVTQSSRYLVKRTGEKVFLECVQDMDHENMFWYRQDPGLGLRLIYFSYDVKMKEKGDIPEGYSVSREKKERFSLILESASTNQTSMYLCASSFVGGDGNTIYFGEGSWLTVV.

The chain links TRBV27 to TRBJ2-7; 10 nucleotides agree with TRBD1. The J segment lost 5 bases and the V segment lost 5 bases, leaving 6 bases of the junction unmatched. Germline V gene sequence: CDR1 MNHEY, CDR2 SMNVEV (reference sequence). The CDR3 spans 14 residues. The CDR3 region has the DNA TGTGCCAGCAGTGGGACAGGGGTCTTGCACGAGCAGTACTTC. The encoded protein is CASSGTGVLHEQYF.

The V and J genes are TRBV4-2 and TRBJ1-1; no reliable D call. The CDR3 runs to 16 residues. Germline CDR1 is LGHNA and CDR2 is YNFKEQ. With 0 bases removed from V and 5 bases from J, the gap between germline ends came to 16 bases. In DNA, the CDR3 is TGTGCCAGCAGCCAAGATAAAGGTGGAGGGCCAACTGAAGCTTTCTTT. Its translation is CASSQDKGGGPTEAFF.

V gene TRBV10-2 combines with J gene TRBJ2-7, with a weak D call TRBD1 (5 bases). The germline gives CDR1 WSHSY, CDR2 SAAADI. The CDR3 is 15 residues long. V was clipped by 0 bases and J by 2 bases, with 11 bases between them. The CDR3 coding sequence is TGCGCCAGCAGTGAGTCGTCAGGGCTTCCCTACGAGCAGTACTTC. This codes for CASSESSGLPYEQYF.

The chain combines TRBV27 with TRBJ2-7; 9 nucleotides align to TRBD1. The germline gives CDR1 MNHEY, CDR2 SMNVEV (reference sequence). V was pared by 8 bases and J by 0 bases, with 20 bases of the junction left unmatched. The CDR3 is 19 residues long. CDR3 protein: CASRKDRGARGRASYEQYF. In nucleotides, the CDR3 is TGTGCCAGCCGCAAGGACAGGGGCGCCCGGGGGCGGGCCTCCTACGAGCAGTACTTC.